The clone carrying this TCR beta chain turned up a few times. Its antigen is currently unknown. Germline CDR1 and CDR2: LGHDT and YNNKEL (reference sequence). Trimming at V came to 5 bases and at J to 4 bases, leaving 4 bases not matched to a gene. CDR3 length: 14 residues. These data originate in a study of blood T cells in healthy people across ages. Study-wide results and limits: Researchers judged that diversity estimates from one million T cells fell short of true values.

Every donor contributed about 10 milliliters of peripheral blood by blood draw. The authors ran a second PCR of 7 to 11 cycles using a sample-barcoded 5' primer and a J-beta primer mix. Each cDNA molecule was tagged by a template-switch adaptor with 12 random nucleotides. TCRdb re-analysed the 5' RACE reads in MiXCR, keeping a single row per CDR3 protein. The sample has fewer than 750,000 distinct CDR3 sequences, around 50% seen once. J is TRBJ2-3 and V is TRBV3-1; 9 bases fit TRBD1. This TCR was recovered from a man at least 80 years old in good health. Sequencing used blood. Here the CDR3 reads CASSSGQGPDTQYF. Written as DNA, the CDR3 is TGTGCCAGCAGCTCGGGACAGGGTCCAGATACGCAGTATTTT.